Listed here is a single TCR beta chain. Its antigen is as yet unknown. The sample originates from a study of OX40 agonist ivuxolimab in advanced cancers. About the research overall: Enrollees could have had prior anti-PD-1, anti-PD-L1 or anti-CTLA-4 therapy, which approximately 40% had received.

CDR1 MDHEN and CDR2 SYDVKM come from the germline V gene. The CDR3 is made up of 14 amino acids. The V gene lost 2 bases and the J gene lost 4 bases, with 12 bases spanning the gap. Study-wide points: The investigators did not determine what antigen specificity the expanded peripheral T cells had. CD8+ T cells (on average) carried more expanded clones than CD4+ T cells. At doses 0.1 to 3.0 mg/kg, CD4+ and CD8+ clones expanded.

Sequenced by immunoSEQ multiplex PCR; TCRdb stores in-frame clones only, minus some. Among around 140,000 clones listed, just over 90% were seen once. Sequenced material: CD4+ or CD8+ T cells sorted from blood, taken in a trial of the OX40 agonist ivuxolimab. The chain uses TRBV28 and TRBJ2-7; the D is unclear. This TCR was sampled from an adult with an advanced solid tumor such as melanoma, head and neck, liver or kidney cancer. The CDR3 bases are TGTGCCAGCAGTTTAAGCGACTCTACGTACGAGCAGTACTTC. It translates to CASSLSDSTYEQYF.